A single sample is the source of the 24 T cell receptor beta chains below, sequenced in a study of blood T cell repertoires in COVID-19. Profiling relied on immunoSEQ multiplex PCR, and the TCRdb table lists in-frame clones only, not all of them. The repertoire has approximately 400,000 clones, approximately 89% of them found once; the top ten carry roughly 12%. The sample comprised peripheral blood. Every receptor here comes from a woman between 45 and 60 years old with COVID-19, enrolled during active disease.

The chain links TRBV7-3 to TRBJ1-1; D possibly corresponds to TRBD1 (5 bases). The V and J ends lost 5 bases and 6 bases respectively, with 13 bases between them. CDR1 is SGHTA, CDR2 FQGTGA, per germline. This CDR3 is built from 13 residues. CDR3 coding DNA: TGTGCCAGCAGCCCCGCAGGGTCCCCTGAAGCTTTCTTT. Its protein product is CASSPAGSPEAFF.

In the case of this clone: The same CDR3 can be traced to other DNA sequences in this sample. This chain's CDR3 is CASRTGDQPQHF. CDR3 DNA: TGTGCCAGTAGGACGGGTGATCAGCCCCAGCATTTT. The chain carries TRBV19 and TRBJ1-5; D gene uncertain. Germline loops: CDR1 LNHDA, CDR2 SQIVND (reference sequence). The CDR3 contains 12 residues. Trimming removed 6 bases at V and 5 bases at J, with 8 bases between. Full variable domain (missing parts from reference TRBV19 and TRBJ1-5): DGGITQSPKYLFRKEGQNVTLSCEQNLNHDAMYWYRQDPGQGLRLIYYSQIVNDFQKGDIAEGYSVSREKKESFPLTVTSAQKNPTAFYLCASRTGDQPQHFGDGTRLSIL.

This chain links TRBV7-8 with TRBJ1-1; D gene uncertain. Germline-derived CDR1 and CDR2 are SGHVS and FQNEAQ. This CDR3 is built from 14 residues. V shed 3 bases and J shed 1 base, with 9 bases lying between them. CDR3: CASSLDWPNTEAFF. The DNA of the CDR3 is TGTGCCAGCAGCTTGGACTGGCCGAACACTGAAGCTTTCTTT.

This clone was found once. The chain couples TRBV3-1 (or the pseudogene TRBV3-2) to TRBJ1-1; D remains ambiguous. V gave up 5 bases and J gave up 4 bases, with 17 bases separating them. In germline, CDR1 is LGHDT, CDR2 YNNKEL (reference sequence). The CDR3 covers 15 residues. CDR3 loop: CASSTTPVGSTEAFF. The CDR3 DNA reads TGTGCCAGCAGCACCACTCCGGTCGGGAGCACTGAAGCTTTCTTT.

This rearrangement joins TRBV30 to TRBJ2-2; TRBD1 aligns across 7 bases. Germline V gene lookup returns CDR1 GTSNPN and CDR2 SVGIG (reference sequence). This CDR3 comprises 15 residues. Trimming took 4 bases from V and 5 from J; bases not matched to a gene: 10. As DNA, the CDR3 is TGTGCCTGGAAAGGTCCGGACAGGCCGACCGGGGAGCTGTTTTTT. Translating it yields CAWKGPDRPTGELFF.

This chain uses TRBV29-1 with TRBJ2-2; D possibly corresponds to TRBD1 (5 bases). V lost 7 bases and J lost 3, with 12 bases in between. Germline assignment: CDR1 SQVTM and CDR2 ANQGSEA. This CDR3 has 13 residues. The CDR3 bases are TGCAGCGCAAGGCAGGGTGACACCGGGGAGCTGTTTTTT. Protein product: CSARQGDTGELFF.

The CDR3 is CASSPQRAGGQTDTQYF. Written as DNA, the CDR3 is TGTGCCAGCAGCCCCCAAAGGGCGGGGGGGCAGACAGATACGCAGTATTTT. This sequence joins TRBV9 and TRBJ2-3; 9 nucleotides agree with TRBD2. This CDR3 contains 17 residues. The V gene's germline CDR1 is SGDLS and CDR2 YYNGEE. J lost 3 bases, V lost 4 bases, and 12 bases had no gene match.

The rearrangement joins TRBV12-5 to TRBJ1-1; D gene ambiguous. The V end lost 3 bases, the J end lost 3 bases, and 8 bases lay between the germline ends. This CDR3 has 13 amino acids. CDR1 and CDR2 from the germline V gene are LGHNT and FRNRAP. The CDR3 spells CASGLGSDTEAFF. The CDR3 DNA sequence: TGTGCTAGTGGTTTAGGGAGCGACACTGAAGCTTTCTTT.

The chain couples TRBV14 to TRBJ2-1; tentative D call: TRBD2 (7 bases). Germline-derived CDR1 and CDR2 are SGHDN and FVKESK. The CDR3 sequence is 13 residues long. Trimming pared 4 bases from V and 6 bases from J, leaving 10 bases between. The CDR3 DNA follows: TGTGCCAGCAGCCTTAGGGGGGGCAATGAGCAGTTCTTC. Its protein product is CASSLRGGNEQFF.

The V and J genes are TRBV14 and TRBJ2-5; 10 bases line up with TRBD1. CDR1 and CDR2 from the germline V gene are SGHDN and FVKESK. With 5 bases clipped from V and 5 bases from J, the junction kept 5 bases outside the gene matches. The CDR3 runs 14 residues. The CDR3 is CASSSWTGGETQYF. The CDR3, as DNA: TGTGCCAGCAGCTCCTGGACAGGGGGGGAGACCCAGTACTTC.

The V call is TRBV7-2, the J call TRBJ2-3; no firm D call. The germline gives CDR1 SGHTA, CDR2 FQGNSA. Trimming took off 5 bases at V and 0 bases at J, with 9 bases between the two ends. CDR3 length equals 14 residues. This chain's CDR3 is CASSLQTSTDTQYF. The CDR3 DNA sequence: TGTGCCAGCAGCCTTCAGACTAGCACAGATACGCAGTATTTT.

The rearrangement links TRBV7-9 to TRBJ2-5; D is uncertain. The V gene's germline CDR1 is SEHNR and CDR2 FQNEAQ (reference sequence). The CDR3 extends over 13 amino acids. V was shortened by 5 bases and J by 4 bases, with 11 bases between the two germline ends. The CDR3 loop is CASSPLSIETQYF. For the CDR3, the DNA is TGTGCCAGCAGCCCTCTCTCTATAGAGACCCAGTACTTC. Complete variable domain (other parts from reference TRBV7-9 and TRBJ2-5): DTGVSQNPRHKITKRGQNVTFRCDPISEHNRLYWYRQTLGQGPEFLTYFQNEAQLEKSRLLSDRFSAERPKGSFSTLEIQRTEQGDSAMYLCASSPLSIETQYFGPGTRLLVL.

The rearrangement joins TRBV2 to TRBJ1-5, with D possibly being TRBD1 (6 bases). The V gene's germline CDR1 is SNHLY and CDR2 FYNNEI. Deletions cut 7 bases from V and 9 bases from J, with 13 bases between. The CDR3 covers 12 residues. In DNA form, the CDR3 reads TGTGCCAGCAACGGGGACAAGGGGCCCCAGCATTTT. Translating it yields CASNGDKGPQHF.

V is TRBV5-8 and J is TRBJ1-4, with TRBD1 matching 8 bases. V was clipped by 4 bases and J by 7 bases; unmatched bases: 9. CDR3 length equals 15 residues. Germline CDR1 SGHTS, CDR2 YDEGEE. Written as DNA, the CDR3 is TGTGCCAGCAGCCAGGGACAGGCAGGAAGTGAAAAACTGTTTTTT. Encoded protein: CASSQGQAGSEKLFF.

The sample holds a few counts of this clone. The CDR3 spells CASSYDRGRNEQFF. The CDR3 DNA is TGTGCCAGCAGCTATGACAGGGGAAGAAATGAGCAGTTCTTC. The chain employs TRBV5-6 and TRBJ2-1, with TRBD1 identical over 8 bases. The CDR3 length is 14 residues. Germline-derived CDR1 and CDR2 are SGHDT and YYEEEE. J gave up 7 bases and V 3 bases, and 6 bases lay outside the gene matches.

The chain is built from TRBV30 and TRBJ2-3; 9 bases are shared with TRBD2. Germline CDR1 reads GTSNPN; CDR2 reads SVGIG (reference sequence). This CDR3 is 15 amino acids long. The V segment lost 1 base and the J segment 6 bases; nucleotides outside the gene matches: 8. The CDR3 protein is CAWSDSGGPGDTQYF. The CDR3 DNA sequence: TGTGCCTGGAGTGATAGCGGGGGCCCGGGGGATACGCAGTATTTT.

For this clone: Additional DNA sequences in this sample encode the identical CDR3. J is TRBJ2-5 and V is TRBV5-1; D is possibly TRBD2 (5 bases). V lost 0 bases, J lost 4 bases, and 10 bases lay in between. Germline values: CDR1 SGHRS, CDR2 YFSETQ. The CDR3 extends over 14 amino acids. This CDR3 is CASSLGGGVETQYF. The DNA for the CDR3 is TGCGCCAGCAGCTTGGGAGGAGGTGTAGAGACCCAGTACTTC.

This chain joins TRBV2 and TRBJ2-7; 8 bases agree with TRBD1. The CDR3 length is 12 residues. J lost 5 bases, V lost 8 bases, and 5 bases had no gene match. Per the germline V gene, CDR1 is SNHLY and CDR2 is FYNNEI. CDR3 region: CASATGAHEQYF. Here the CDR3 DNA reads TGTGCCAGCGCGACAGGGGCGCACGAGCAGTACTTC.

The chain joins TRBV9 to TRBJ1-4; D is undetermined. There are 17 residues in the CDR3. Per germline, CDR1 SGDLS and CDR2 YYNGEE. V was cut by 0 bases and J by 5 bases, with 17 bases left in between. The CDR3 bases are TGTGCCAGCAGCGTAGACGGGTCCCCCCATGGAAATGAAAAACTGTTTTTT. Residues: CASSVDGSPHGNEKLFF.

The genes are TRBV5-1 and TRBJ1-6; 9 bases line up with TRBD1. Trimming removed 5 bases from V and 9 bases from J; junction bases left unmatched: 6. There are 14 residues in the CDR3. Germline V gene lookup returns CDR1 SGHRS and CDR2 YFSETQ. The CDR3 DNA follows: TGCGCCAGCAGACGGACAGGGGAAACTTCACCCCTCCACTTT. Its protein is CASRRTGETSPLHF.

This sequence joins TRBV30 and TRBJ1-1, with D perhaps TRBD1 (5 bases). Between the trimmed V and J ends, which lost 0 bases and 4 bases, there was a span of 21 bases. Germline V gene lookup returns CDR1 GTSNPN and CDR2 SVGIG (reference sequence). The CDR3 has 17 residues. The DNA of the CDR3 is TGTGCCTGGAGTGTACGGCAGGGAAATCCTAGGCTCACTGAAGCTTTCTTT. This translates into CAWSVRQGNPRLTEAFF. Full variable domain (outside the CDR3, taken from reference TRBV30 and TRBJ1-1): SQTIHQWPATLVQPVGSPLSLECTVEGTSNPNLYWYRQAAGRGLQLLFYSVGIGQISSEVPQNLSASRPQDRQFILSSKKLLLSDSGFYLCAWSVRQGNPRLTEAFFGQGTRLTVV.

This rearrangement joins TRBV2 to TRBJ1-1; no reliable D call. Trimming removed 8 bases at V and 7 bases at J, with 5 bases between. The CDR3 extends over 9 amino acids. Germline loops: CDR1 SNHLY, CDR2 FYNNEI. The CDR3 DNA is TGTGCCAGCCCACATGAAGCTTTCTTT. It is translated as CASPHEAFF. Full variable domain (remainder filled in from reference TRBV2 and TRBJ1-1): EPEVTQTPSHQVTQMGQEVILRCVPISNHLYFYWYRQILGQKVEFLVSFYNNEISEKSEIFDDQFSVERPDGSNFTLKIRSTKLEDSAMYFCASPHEAFFGQGTRLTVV.

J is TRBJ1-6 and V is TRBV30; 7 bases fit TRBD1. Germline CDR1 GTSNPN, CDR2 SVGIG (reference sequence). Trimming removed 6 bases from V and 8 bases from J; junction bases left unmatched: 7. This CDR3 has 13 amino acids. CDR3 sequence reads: CACQLQGDSPLHF. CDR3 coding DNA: TGTGCCTGTCAACTCCAGGGGGATTCACCCCTCCACTTT.

The CDR3 spells CASSPQGLDEKLFF. The DNA for the CDR3 is TGTGCCAGCAGCCCCCAGGGGTTGGATGAAAAACTGTTTTTT. The rearrangement joins TRBV7-9 to TRBJ1-4; possible D gene TRBD1, 6 bases. The CDR3 sequence is 14 residues long. V was pared by 5 bases and J by 6 bases, with 13 bases between. Germline loops: CDR1 SEHNR, CDR2 FQNEAQ (reference sequence).